The rows below give T cell receptor beta chains drawn from one sample of a study of cytomegalovirus exposure and HLA in healthy donors. Sequencing was performed with immunoSEQ multiplex PCR; in TCRdb, only in-frame clones are kept and a portion is missing. The sample has 130,000 to 150,000 clones, 85% to 90% seen once. Sequences were obtained from PBMCs. The receptors were sampled from a woman aged 18-35 years in good health and CMV-seropositive. Both conserved end residues are part of each CDR3. A D gene is named only where the DNA matches it firmly. Rows give clone size only sometimes, using once, few, many, or a class for an expanded clone.

cdr3_aa	cdr3_nt	j_call	d_call	clone_size	v_call
CASNSRIGNQPQHF	TGTGCCAGTAACAGCAGGATCGGCAATCAGCCCCAGCATTTT	TRBJ1-5	-	-	TRBV19
CASSLSGVLYEQYF	TGTGCCAGCAGCTTAAGCGGGGTCCTCTACGAGCAGTACTTC	TRBJ2-7	TRBD2	-	TRBV7-9
CASSLAVGMFIDTQYF	TGTGCCAGCAGCTTGGCTGTCGGGATGTTCATAGATACGCAGTATTTT	TRBJ2-3	-	-	TRBV5-6
CATLAGSHNEQFF	TGTGCCACACTAGCGGGATCCCACAATGAGCAGTTCTTC	TRBJ2-1	TRBD2	-	TRBV6-5
CASSPWGAPNTGELFF	TGTGCCAGCAGCCCATGGGGCGCCCCAAACACCGGGGAGCTGTTTTTT	TRBJ2-2	-	once	TRBV7-2
CASSQVRDSNEQFF	TGCGCCAGCAGCCAAGTTCGAGACTCCAATGAGCAGTTCTTC	TRBJ2-1	-	-	TRBV4-1
CASSQGQGATNEKLFF	TGCGCCAGCAGCCAAGGACAGGGAGCAACTAATGAAAAACTGTTTTTT	TRBJ1-4	TRBD1	-	TRBV4-1
CASSLAGTANTEAFF	TGTGCCAGCAGCTTAGCCGGGACAGCGAACACTGAAGCTTTCTTT	TRBJ1-1	TRBD1	-	TRBV7-9
CASSLVGSGRGQPYSEQYF	TGCGCCAGCAGCTTGGTAGGGAGCGGACGGGGACAGCCATATTCGGAGCAGTACTTC	TRBJ2-7	TRBD1	-	TRBV5-1
CASQGASANYGYTF	TGTGCCAGCCAGGGGGCCTCTGCTAACTATGGCTACACCTTC	TRBJ1-2	TRBD1	few	TRBV6-6
CASSLTGDTEAFF	TGTGCCAGCAGCCTGACAGGGGACACTGAAGCTTTCTTT	TRBJ1-1	TRBD1	-	TRBV28
CSAIIGGEAFF	TGCAGCGCAATAATCGGGGGTGAAGCTTTCTTT	TRBJ1-1	-	-	TRBV29-1
CATKLPSSGANVLTF	TGTGCCACCAAACTACCAAGCTCTGGGGCCAACGTCCTGACTTTC	TRBJ2-6	-	few	TRBV15
CASSYSTGRGETQYF	TGTGCCAGCAGTTACTCGACCGGGAGAGGTGAGACCCAGTACTTC	TRBJ2-5	-	-	TRBV6-5
CASSPTGGGELFF	TGTGCCAGCAGTCCCACCGGAGGGGGGGAGCTGTTTTTT	TRBJ2-2	-	few	TRBV6-6
CASSQDRANTEAFF	TGTGCCAGCTCACAGGACAGGGCAAACACTGAAGCTTTCTTT	TRBJ1-1	TRBD1	-	TRBV18
CASSFSGGHEQYF	TGTGCCAGCAGCTTTTCGGGGGGACACGAGCAGTACTTC	TRBJ2-7	TRBD2	-	TRBV11-3
CASSSGTGDNYGYTF	TGTGCCAGCAGCTCGGGGACAGGTGATAACTATGGCTACACCTTC	TRBJ1-2	TRBD1	-	TRBV7-9
CASSQTGRLAGGTTDTQYF	TGCGCCAGCAGCCAGACGGGACGCTTAGCGGGAGGGACCACAGATACGCAGTATTTT	TRBJ2-3	TRBD2	once	TRBV4-3
CAISEGTEQYF	TGTGCCATCAGTGAGGGGACAGAGCAGTACTTC	TRBJ2-5	TRBD1	-	TRBV10-3
CASSLDRGGNQPQHF	TGCGCCAGCAGCTTGGACAGGGGAGGCAATCAGCCCCAGCATTTT	TRBJ1-5	TRBD1	-	TRBV5-1
CASSLASRIHEQYF	TGTGCCAGCAGCTTAGCCTCCAGGATACACGAGCAGTACTTC	TRBJ2-7	-	-	TRBV7-9
CASSDQGAGGELFF	TGTGCCAGCAGTGATCAGGGGGCAGGCGGGGAGCTGTTTTTT	TRBJ2-2	TRBD1	-	TRBV6-1
CATSGLAPLTDTQYF	TGTGCCACCAGCGGGCTAGCACCCCTCACAGATACGCAGTATTTT	TRBJ2-3	-	-	TRBV15
CASSQIVYTF	TGTGCCAGCAGTCAAATTGTCTACACCTTC	TRBJ1-2	-	-	TRBV28
CASSDFYNEQFF	TGTGCCAGCAGCGACTTCTACAATGAGCAGTTCTTC	TRBJ2-1	-	-	TRBV27
CASSRSLGEQYF	TGCGCCAGCAGCCGGAGCCTCGGCGAGCAGTACTTC	TRBJ2-7	-	-	TRBV4-1
CASGTRVGNEQFF	TGTGCTAGTGGTACGAGGGTAGGCAATGAGCAGTTCTTC	TRBJ2-1	-	once	TRBV12-5
CASSEGAVRGYTF	TGTGCCAGCAGTGAGGGGGCAGTTAGGGGCTACACCTTC	TRBJ1-2	-	-	TRBV25-1
CASSQEPGPYEQYF	TGCGCCAGCAGCCAAGAACCAGGGCCATACGAGCAGTACTTC	TRBJ2-7	-	-	TRBV4-3
CASSYAGTGSQAFF	TGTGCCAGCAGTTACGCCGGGACAGGGTCCCAAGCTTTCTTT	TRBJ1-1	TRBD1	-	TRBV6-6
CASSPDRYTDTQYF	TGCGCCAGCAGCCCGGACAGATACACAGATACGCAGTATTTT	TRBJ2-3	-	-	TRBV4-3
CSGQDNLNTEAFF	TGCAGCGGTCAGGACAACCTGAACACTGAAGCTTTCTTT	TRBJ1-1	-	-	TRBV29-1
CASSPTGHGYTF	TGTGCCAGCAGTCCGACAGGCCATGGCTACACCTTC	TRBJ1-2	-	-	TRBV28
CASSSPVFGANVLTF	TGTGCCAGCAGCTCCCCGGTATTTGGGGCCAACGTCCTGACTTTC	TRBJ2-6	-	-	TRBV7-2
CASSFSGGTDTQYF	TGTGCCAGCAGTTTCAGCGGGGGCACAGATACGCAGTATTTT	TRBJ2-3	TRBD2	-	TRBV27
CASSSGLAGFGNEQFF	TGTGCCAGCAGCTCGGGACTAGCGGGTTTTGGCAATGAGCAGTTCTTC	TRBJ2-1	TRBD2	-	TRBV11-3
CSVDKQGWGYTF	TGCAGCGTTGACAAGCAGGGTTGGGGCTACACCTTC	TRBJ1-2	-	-	TRBV29-1
CASSSTTGVTEAFF	TGTGCCAGCAGCTCGACGACAGGGGTCACTGAAGCTTTCTTT	TRBJ1-1	TRBD1	-	TRBV7-8
CAWSGGTGVDTQYF	TGTGCCTGGAGTGGCGGGACAGGGGTGGATACGCAGTATTTT	TRBJ2-3	TRBD1	once	TRBV30
CASSRLTRGRVQELNEQYF	TGCGCCAGCAGCCGATTGACGAGGGGGCGGGTTCAGGAATTAAACGAGCAGTACTTC	TRBJ2-7	TRBD1	-	TRBV4-1
CASSQYPAMGDRGEAFF	TGCGCCAGCAGCCAATATCCCGCCATGGGGGACAGGGGTGAAGCTTTCTTT	TRBJ1-1	TRBD1	-	TRBV4-3
CASWDRGPSTDTQYF	TGTGCCAGCTGGGACAGGGGGCCTAGCACAGATACGCAGTATTTT	TRBJ2-3	TRBD1	-	TRBV6-1
CASSLNRGSYEQYF	TGCGCCAGCAGCTTGAACAGGGGTAGTTACGAGCAGTACTTC	TRBJ2-7	TRBD1	-	TRBV5-1
CASGPALGSGANVLTF	TGTGCTAGTGGTCCCGCTTTGGGCTCTGGAGCCAACGTCCTGACTTTC	TRBJ2-6	-	once	TRBV12-5
CASSPQVGFTSGRADTQYF	TGTGCCAGCAGCCCACAAGTAGGGTTTACTAGCGGGAGAGCCGATACGCAGTATTTT	TRBJ2-3	TRBD2	-	TRBV7-2
CASSPGTSAYEQYF	TGTGCCAGCAGCCCCGGGACTAGCGCTTACGAGCAGTACTTC	TRBJ2-7	TRBD2	-	TRBV13
CASSEALSAGDSSEQYF	TGTGCCAGCAGTGAAGCGCTGAGTGCGGGAGATTCCTCCGAGCAGTACTTC	TRBJ2-7	TRBD2	-	TRBV2
CASSPGTGDVTGELFF	TGTGCCAGCTCACCGGGGACAGGGGATGTGACCGGGGAGCTGTTTTTT	TRBJ2-2	TRBD1	once	TRBV18
CASSPPMSSGRAETQYF	TGTGCCAGCAGCCCGCCGATGTCTAGCGGGAGGGCAGAGACCCAGTACTTC	TRBJ2-5	TRBD2	-	TRBV11-2
CASSQGSGGNQPQHF	TGTGCCAGCAGCCAAGGCTCGGGGGGAAATCAGCCCCAGCATTTT	TRBJ1-5	-	-	TRBV4-2